This T cell receptor (beta chain) was documented in a study of memory CD4+ T cells and cytomegalovirus serostatus. With regard to this clone: The antigen is unknown.

Study results and limitations: Of 150 to 200 reported CMV TCRbeta sequences, under 70 were found in memory CD4+ repertoires. Median bootstrapped AUC for CMV status was about 0.94 originally, less than 0.93 US-trained.

Profiled with immunoSEQ multiplex PCR; TCRdb holds only in-frame clones, not every one. The repertoire holds around 57,000 clones, with around three quarters as singletons. CDR3 size: 15 residues. V shed 6 bases, J shed 4 bases, and the junction held 11 bases outside the gene matches. From germline, CDR1 is MRHNA and CDR2 SNTAGT. Single viable CD3+CD4+CD8-CD45RO+ cells were sorted as the memory CD4+ T cells. Material for sequencing was memory CD4+ T cells from blood. This TCR derives from an adult in good health and CMV-seronegative. Some clones in this sample may be carry-over from other donors' samples. This chain links TRBV6-4 with TRBJ1-2, with TRBD1 matching over 7 bases. The CDR3 here is CASSRTGDRSYGYTF. Here the CDR3 DNA reads TGTGCCAGCAGCAGAACAGGGGATCGCTCCTATGGCTACACCTTC.